The rows below give T cell receptor beta chains drawn from one sample of a study of OX40 agonist ivuxolimab in advanced cancers. Method: immunoSEQ multiplex PCR; TCRdb's copy keeps in-frame clones and lacks some. The data hold about 110,000 clones, with approximately 89% observed a single time. The sequencing used CD4+ or CD8+ T cells sorted from blood, collected in a trial of the OX40 agonist ivuxolimab. The receptors here all came from an adult with an advanced solid tumor such as melanoma, head and neck, liver or kidney cancer. Each CDR3 is given with its conserved first and last residue. Fields, in order: V gene, clone size, J gene, D gene, CDR3 DNA, CDR3 protein. A D gene is named only where the DNA matches it firmly. The size field is filled for only some rows; it gives once, few, many or a size class.

v_call: TRBV7-3; clone_size: -; j_call: TRBJ2-5; d_call: -; cdr3_nt: TGTGCCAGCAGCCCCTCGCGGACGGACCAAGAGACCCAGTACTTC; cdr3_aa: CASSPSRTDQETQYF
v_call: TRBV30; clone_size: few; j_call: TRBJ1-5; d_call: -; cdr3_nt: TGTGCCTGGAGCCGACAGGACAATCAGCCCCAGCATTTT; cdr3_aa: CAWSRQDNQPQHF
v_call: TRBV27; clone_size: -; j_call: TRBJ2-2; d_call: TRBD1; cdr3_nt: TGTGCCAGCAGTTTTTGGGGGACAGGGAACACCGGGGAGCTGTTTTTT; cdr3_aa: CASSFWGTGNTGELFF
v_call: TRBV28; clone_size: -; j_call: TRBJ2-3; d_call: -; cdr3_nt: TGTGCCAGCAGGAGGACTAATACGCAGTATTTT; cdr3_aa: CASRRTNTQYF
v_call: TRBV7-8; clone_size: -; j_call: TRBJ2-7; d_call: -; cdr3_nt: TGTGCCAGCAGCTGGGGATTGGAGTACGAGCAGTACTTC; cdr3_aa: CASSWGLEYEQYF
v_call: TRBV29-1; clone_size: -; j_call: TRBJ2-7; d_call: TRBD2; cdr3_nt: TGCAGCGTTGCAGTTGGAGAGCGGGGGTTGGAGCAGTACTTC; cdr3_aa: CSVAVGERGLEQYF
v_call: TRBV13; clone_size: -; j_call: TRBJ2-1; d_call: TRBD2; cdr3_nt: TGTGCCAGCAGCTTAGGCCGCCTAGCGGGAGGGCCGGGGAATGAGCAGTTCTTC; cdr3_aa: CASSLGRLAGGPGNEQFF
v_call: TRBV25-1; clone_size: -; j_call: TRBJ2-3; d_call: -; cdr3_nt: TGTGCCAGCGCCCAGGAGGGTACGCAGTATTTT; cdr3_aa: CASAQEGTQYF
v_call: TRBV11-2; clone_size: -; j_call: TRBJ1-2; d_call: -; cdr3_nt: TGTGCCAGCAGCCGGGCCCGTACAGGTGGCTACACCTTC; cdr3_aa: CASSRARTGGYTF
v_call: TRBV5-4; clone_size: -; j_call: TRBJ2-7; d_call: -; cdr3_nt: TGTGCCAGCAGCTTCCTTGAAGGCGAGCAGTACTTC; cdr3_aa: CASSFLEGEQYF
v_call: TRBV7-6; clone_size: -; j_call: TRBJ2-1; d_call: -; cdr3_nt: TGTGCCAGCAGCTTCTCCGGGGTCAATGAGCAGTTCTTC; cdr3_aa: CASSFSGVNEQFF
v_call: TRBV7-8; clone_size: -; j_call: TRBJ2-3; d_call: -; cdr3_nt: TGTGCCAGCAGCTACGGGGATACGCAGTATTTT; cdr3_aa: CASSYGDTQYF
v_call: TRBV10-3; clone_size: few; j_call: TRBJ2-7; d_call: TRBD1; cdr3_nt: TGTGCCATCAGTGAGTCATGGGGACAGGGGACGTCCTACGAGCAGTACTTC; cdr3_aa: CAISESWGQGTSYEQYF
v_call: TRBV2; clone_size: -; j_call: TRBJ1-2; d_call: -; cdr3_nt: TGTGCCAGCAGTGAAGGGTATGGCTACACCTTC; cdr3_aa: CASSEGYGYTF
v_call: TRBV9; clone_size: -; j_call: TRBJ2-7; d_call: -; cdr3_nt: TGTGCCAGCAGCGTAGGGTGTAAGGGGTGGCTCTCCTTCTACGAGCAGTACTTC; cdr3_aa: CASSVGCKGWLSFYEQYF
v_call: TRBV5-4; clone_size: -; j_call: TRBJ1-2; d_call: -; cdr3_nt: TGTGCCAGCAGCTTGAAAGACAGACTTAGCTATGGCTACACCTTC; cdr3_aa: CASSLKDRLSYGYTF
v_call: TRBV6-6; clone_size: -; j_call: TRBJ2-7; d_call: -; cdr3_nt: TGTGCCAGCAGGGGAGCGGAGGGTTCCTACGAGCAGTACTTC; cdr3_aa: CASRGAEGSYEQYF
v_call: TRBV11-3; clone_size: -; j_call: TRBJ1-6; d_call: -; cdr3_nt: TGTGCCAGCAGCCCTTTAAATAATTCACCCCTCCACTTT; cdr3_aa: CASSPLNNSPLHF
v_call: TRBV7-9; clone_size: -; j_call: TRBJ2-5; d_call: -; cdr3_nt: TGTGCCAGCAGCCCGTGGGCGCCCGCTACTTCAGAGACCCAGTACTTC; cdr3_aa: CASSPWAPATSETQYF
v_call: TRBV10-1; clone_size: -; j_call: TRBJ2-3; d_call: TRBD2; cdr3_nt: TGCGCCAGCAGTGAAACTAGCGGCCCCAGTACGCAGTATTTT; cdr3_aa: CASSETSGPSTQYF
v_call: TRBV14; clone_size: -; j_call: TRBJ2-3; d_call: TRBD1; cdr3_nt: TGTGCCAGCAGTAAGGGGACAGGGGTCGGCACAGATACGCAGTATTTT; cdr3_aa: CASSKGTGVGTDTQYF
v_call: TRBV21-1; clone_size: -; j_call: TRBJ2-3; d_call: -; cdr3_nt: TGTGCCAGCAGCAAGAGTGAACTAAGCACAGATACGCAGTATTTT; cdr3_aa: CASSKSELSTDTQYF
v_call: TRBV18; clone_size: -; j_call: TRBJ2-5; d_call: TRBD1; cdr3_nt: TGTGCCAGCTCGCGCCAGGGGGCGGAAGAGACCCAGTACTTC; cdr3_aa: CASSRQGAEETQYF
v_call: TRBV6-5; clone_size: once; j_call: TRBJ2-7; d_call: -; cdr3_nt: TGTGCCAGCAGTGCTGTGAGTACAGGTCTCGAGCAGTACTTC; cdr3_aa: CASSAVSTGLEQYF
v_call: TRBV7-2; clone_size: -; j_call: TRBJ2-7; d_call: -; cdr3_nt: TGTGCCAGCAGCTTAGCCACAGATTCCTACGAGCAGTACTTC; cdr3_aa: CASSLATDSYEQYF
v_call: TRBV9; clone_size: -; j_call: TRBJ2-7; d_call: -; cdr3_nt: TGTGCCAGCAGCGTGGGGGGTTTAAACTACGAGCAGTACTTC; cdr3_aa: CASSVGGLNYEQYF
v_call: TRBV27; clone_size: -; j_call: TRBJ1-2; d_call: -; cdr3_nt: TGTGCCAGCAGTGGGAGAGCTAACTATGGCTACACCTTC; cdr3_aa: CASSGRANYGYTF
v_call: TRBV6-5; clone_size: -; j_call: TRBJ1-1; d_call: TRBD1; cdr3_nt: TGTGCCAGCAGTGCCCGACAGGGGGCCAACACTGAAGCTTTCTTT; cdr3_aa: CASSARQGANTEAFF
v_call: TRBV4-1; clone_size: -; j_call: TRBJ1-1; d_call: -; cdr3_nt: TGCGCCAGCAGCCAAGATTTACAGGGCCGACGAACTGAAGCTTTCTTT; cdr3_aa: CASSQDLQGRRTEAFF
v_call: TRBV5-1; clone_size: -; j_call: TRBJ2-1; d_call: TRBD2; cdr3_nt: TGCGCCAGCAGCACTAGCGTCAATGAGCAGTTCTTC; cdr3_aa: CASSTSVNEQFF
v_call: TRBV7-3; clone_size: once; j_call: TRBJ2-3; d_call: -; cdr3_nt: TGTGCCAGCAGCTTAATGCCTAGCACAGATACGCAGTATTTT; cdr3_aa: CASSLMPSTDTQYF
v_call: TRBV23-1; clone_size: once; j_call: TRBJ1-1; d_call: -; cdr3_nt: TGCGCCAGCAGTCTCCACCACCGGGCCAACACTGAAGCTTTCTTT; cdr3_aa: CASSLHHRANTEAFF
v_call: TRBV11-2; clone_size: -; j_call: TRBJ2-7; d_call: TRBD1; cdr3_nt: TGTGCCAGCAGCTTAGTAGGGGGCAGTTCGGGCGAGCAGTACTTC; cdr3_aa: CASSLVGGSSGEQYF
v_call: TRBV18; clone_size: -; j_call: TRBJ2-3; d_call: -; cdr3_nt: TGTGCCAGCTCACCACTTGACTTGGGTGGAACAGATACGCAGTATTTT; cdr3_aa: CASSPLDLGGTDTQYF
v_call: TRBV7-2; clone_size: -; j_call: TRBJ2-7; d_call: TRBD1; cdr3_nt: TGTGCCAGCAGGTCTATGTTGGGACAGGGGGCCTACGAGCAGTACTTC; cdr3_aa: CASRSMLGQGAYEQYF
v_call: TRBV18; clone_size: -; j_call: TRBJ2-3; d_call: TRBD2; cdr3_nt: TGTGCCAGCTCAGAAACTAGCGGGATTGTTTCAGATACGCAGTATTTT; cdr3_aa: CASSETSGIVSDTQYF
v_call: TRBV18; clone_size: -; j_call: TRBJ1-1; d_call: -; cdr3_nt: TGTGCCAGCTCACTCACCGGGACTAACACTGAAGCTTTCTTT; cdr3_aa: CASSLTGTNTEAFF
v_call: TRBV19; clone_size: -; j_call: TRBJ1-2; d_call: -; cdr3_nt: TGTGCCAGTAGTATAGATCAGCCAGGGGAGTACTATGGCTACACCTTC; cdr3_aa: CASSIDQPGEYYGYTF
v_call: TRBV23-1; clone_size: -; j_call: TRBJ2-5; d_call: TRBD2; cdr3_nt: TGCGCCAGCAGTCATTCGCGGGGGACGGGAGTTAGGGAGACCCAGTACTTC; cdr3_aa: CASSHSRGTGVRETQYF
v_call: TRBV2; clone_size: few; j_call: TRBJ1-1; d_call: TRBD1; cdr3_nt: TGTGCCAGCAGGGGACAGTGGAACACTGAAGCTTTCTTT; cdr3_aa: CASRGQWNTEAFF
v_call: TRBV2; clone_size: -; j_call: TRBJ1-5; d_call: -; cdr3_nt: TGTGCCAGCAGTGCACAGGCCAATCAGCCCCAGCATTTT; cdr3_aa: CASSAQANQPQHF
v_call: TRBV7-3; clone_size: -; j_call: TRBJ2-3; d_call: TRBD2; cdr3_nt: TGTGCCAGCAGCTTAATAGCGGGGCGCGGTATGGATACGCAGTATTTT; cdr3_aa: CASSLIAGRGMDTQYF
v_call: TRBV9; clone_size: -; j_call: TRBJ2-6; d_call: -; cdr3_nt: TGTGCCAGCAGCGTAGGTCTGGGGATCCTCCGCTCTGGGGCCAACGTCCTGACTTTC; cdr3_aa: CASSVGLGILRSGANVLTF
v_call: TRBV5-1; clone_size: -; j_call: TRBJ1-3; d_call: TRBD1; cdr3_nt: TGCGCCAGCAGCGGTCAGACAGGGGTCCTTACTGGAAACACCATATATTTT; cdr3_aa: CASSGQTGVLTGNTIYF
v_call: TRBV19; clone_size: -; j_call: TRBJ2-7; d_call: TRBD2; cdr3_nt: TGTGCCAGTAGTTCCGGGACTAGCGGGTATCTCGAGCAGTACTTC; cdr3_aa: CASSSGTSGYLEQYF